This T cell receptor (beta chain) was obtained from a study of cytomegalovirus exposure and HLA in healthy donors. For the study at large: Caucasian-associated ancestry cluster membership applied to around 80% of 398 genotyped donors. General study results and limits: Most CMV-associated TCR beta chains were later found to appear HLA-restricted. Later analysis demonstrated an association between a missense DCLRE1C variant and TCR beta V- and J-gene trimming. Other equally common chains were less clonally expanded than HLA-associated TCR beta chains, a later analysis showed.

Primers for the PCR totalled 60 Vbeta and 13 Jbeta. Sequencing was performed with immunoSEQ multiplex PCR; in TCRdb, only in-frame clones are kept and a portion is missing. Of over 95,000 clones in the sample, 65% to 75% were seen once. Germline V gene data show CDR1 as SGHNT and CDR2 as YYREEE (reference sequence). V shed 4 bases and J shed 7 bases, with 11 bases lying between them. The CDR3 loop spans 13 amino acids. Of note for this clone: Its antigen is currently unknown.

The sequence was obtained from a woman in her thirties or forties in good health and CMV-seropositive. Input material: PBMCs. The chain carries TRBV5-4 and TRBJ2-2; tentative D call: TRBD2 (6 bases). The CDR3 loop is CASSRPGDGELFF. The CDR3 DNA reads as TGTGCCAGCAGCAGGCCGGGGGACGGGGAGCTGTTTTTT.